This T cell receptor beta chain derives from a study of shared clonotypes between healthy human individuals. Study details: Aged 18 to 49, the donors were a couple of women and a few men.

Assay runs were performed at deep level. Replicate PCRs for sorted subsets used approximately 220 ng DNA; this equaled about 30,000 T cell genomes. Authors' processing steps: Junction-only sequences without quality scores came from ImmunoSEQ, so filtering differed. Libraries were prepared by immunoSEQ multiplex PCR; TCRdb keeps only in-frame clonotypes and omits some of them. That table is the source of V, J and clone size, and D and trimming were worked out from the DNA. The sample consists of about 2.1 million clones, 90% to 95% of them appearing once. In the case of this clone: Other DNA sequences of this sample code for an identical CDR3.

The naive CD8 subset, CD45RO-negative cells positively selected for CCR7, excluded terminally differentiated effector memory CD45RA+ cells. V was pared by 2 bases and J by 4 bases, with 9 bases between. Germline V gene lookup returns CDR1 MGHDK and CDR2 SYGVNS. This CDR3 spans 13 amino acids. This TCR was sampled from a man younger than 35 in good health. Some clones in this sample may be carry-over from other donors' samples. The sample comprised naive CD8+ T cells from PBMCs. This sequence joins TRBV25-1 and TRBJ2-7, with D tentatively TRBD1 (6 bases). The CDR3 reads CASSERGSYEQYF. The CDR3 DNA reads TGTGCCAGCAGTGAAAGGGGGAGTTACGAGCAGTACTTC.